These 24 T cell receptor beta chains originate from one sample sequenced in a study of T cell responses to AZD1222 COVID-19 vaccine (dated by TCRdb to the early 2020s). The time point tag for this specimen amounts to: baseline before first vaccination. The library was prepared using the immunoSEQ multiplex PCR assay. TCRdb took over this immuneACCESS table, retaining in-frame rearrangements with V and J assigned. Such tables are incomplete; in checked studies, under half of the missing clones stem from an unresolved V gene, and the remainder is unexplained. The sample includes just under 95,000 clones, with around 86% observed a single time. The ten largest clones represent around 9.6% of the sample. The source was peripheral blood, collected on day 0 of AZD1222 vaccination. The source of these receptors is an adult in good health.

This clone was recorded only once. This chain joins TRBV11-2 and TRBJ1-2, with D uncertain. Trimming took 8 bases from V and 2 from J, leaving 18 bases between them. The CDR3 is 15 amino acids. CDR1 is SGHAT, CDR2 FQNNGV, per germline. In DNA, the CDR3 is TGTGCCAGCTCCCCAACTGGGCGGTTGAACTATGGCTACACCTTC. Amino acids: CASSPTGRLNYGYTF.

The V gene is TRBV4-2, the J gene TRBJ2-1; TRBD1 is a possible D gene (6 bases). The germline V and J ends were trimmed by 4 bases and 5 bases, with 15 bases remaining between them. The CDR3 covers 15 residues. CDR1 is LGHNA and CDR2 is YNFKEQ in the germline V gene. The CDR3 bases are TGTGCCAGCAGCCGGACCCCCGGGACACACAATGAGCAGTTCTTC. It translates to CASSRTPGTHNEQFF.

The chain has TRBV6-4 and TRBJ2-3; 7 bases match TRBD1. The CDR3 covers 14 residues. The junction had 4 bases not matched to a gene; V was cut back by 1 base and J by 6 bases. Germline V gene sequence: CDR1 MRHNA, CDR2 SNTAGT. CDR3 sequence: CASSDYGQADTQYF. CDR3 coding DNA: TGTGCCAGCAGTGACTACGGACAGGCGGATACGCAGTATTTT.

The chain couples TRBV5-1 to TRBJ2-5; 9 bases are a match to TRBD2. V trimming: 0 bases; J trimming: 4 bases; junction bases outside the gene matches: 4. The CDR3 covers 15 residues. CDR1 is SGHRS, CDR2 YFSETQ, per germline. DNA for the CDR3: TGCGCCAGCAGCTTGGCGCTTAGCGGGGGAGAGACCCAGTACTTC. Protein sequence: CASSLALSGGETQYF.

This clone has just one count. CDR3 amino acids: CASSSDRGNSPLHF. The CDR3 DNA follows: TGTGCCAGCAGCTCGGACAGGGGGAATTCACCCCTCCACTTT. The chain has TRBV7-8 and TRBJ1-6; 10 bases fit TRBD1. The CDR3 loop spans 14 amino acids. Germline trimming cut 4 bases from V and 7 bases from J; bases unmatched to any gene: 1. Looked up from germline, CDR1 is SGHVS and CDR2 is FQNEAQ.

The V and J genes are TRBV5-1 and TRBJ2-3; 8 nucleotides match TRBD2. Per germline, CDR1 SGHRS and CDR2 YFSETQ. The length of the CDR3 is 17 residues. V trimming: 0 bases; J trimming: 5 bases; junction bases outside the gene matches: 11. The CDR3 reads CASSLAAGLAVIDTQYF. The CDR3 DNA follows: TGCGCCAGCAGCTTGGCCGCTGGACTAGCTGTGATAGATACGCAGTATTTT.

CDR3 protein: CSVGEREQYF. CDR3 nucleotides: TGCAGCGTTGGAGAGCGCGAGCAGTACTTC. This chain joins TRBV29-1 and TRBJ2-7, with D unresolved. The CDR3 length is 10 residues. Per germline, CDR1 SQVTM and CDR2 ANQGSEA. V gave up 4 bases and J gave up 6 bases, with 7 bases separating them.

V gene TRBV10-3 combines with J gene TRBJ2-7; no clear D gene. Trimming removed 10 bases from V and 0 bases from J, with 10 bases in between. The CDR3 spans 12 residues. In germline, CDR1 is ENHRY, CDR2 SYGVKD. CDR3 nucleotides: TGTGCCACCGCCAAATCCTCCTACGAGCAGTACTTC. Translation gives CATAKSSYEQYF.

This clone was observed a few times. The chain recombines TRBV4-2 with TRBJ2-7, with TRBD1 matching 9 bases. The germline V gene has CDR1 LGHNA and CDR2 YNFKEQ. Trimming removed 1 base from V and 1 base from J; junction bases left unmatched: 5. This CDR3 has 16 amino acids. In nucleotides, the CDR3 is TGTGCCAGCAGCCAAGGGACCGGGACAGGGTCCTACGAGCAGTACTTC. This gives the protein CASSQGTGTGSYEQYF.

The CDR3 DNA is TGTGCCAGCAGTGATCCTGGCGGGGGGCACAATGAGCAGTTCTTC. Translated, it gives CASSDPGGGHNEQFF. The V and J genes are TRBV25-1 and TRBJ2-1; TRBD2 matches at 8 bases. The CDR3 is 15 amino acids. J was trimmed by 5 bases and V by 3 bases; bases with no gene match: 6. CDR1 is MGHDK and CDR2 is SYGVNS in the germline V gene.

This clone was observed a single time. The V call is TRBV5-1, the J call TRBJ2-7; 7 nucleotides align to TRBD2. The V segment lost 7 bases and the J segment 0 bases; nucleotides outside the gene matches: 7. The CDR3 is 14 residues long. CDR1 and CDR2 (germline): SGHRS, YFSETQ. The CDR3 coding sequence is TGCGCCAGCCGAAAGGAGCGGGGCTCCTACGAGCAGTACTTC. Residues: CASRKERGSYEQYF.

This chain connects TRBV19 to TRBJ1-3, with D perhaps matching TRBD1 (6 bases). The CDR3 spans 15 residues. V shed 8 bases and J shed 1 base, with 15 bases lying between them. Germline CDR1 and CDR2: LNHDA and SQIVND (reference sequence). CDR3 in DNA: TGTGCCAGTCTTCGTAATCAGGGGTCTGGAAACACCATATATTTT. Its translation is CASLRNQGSGNTIYF.

This chain joins TRBV7-8 and TRBJ2-2; D remains ambiguous. CDR1 and CDR2 from the germline V gene are SGHVS and FQNEAQ. Trimming shortened V by 4 bases and J by 2 bases, and 17 bases separated the two germline ends. There are 17 residues in the CDR3. The CDR3 DNA is TGTGCCAGCAGCTCGCCCCGACCTTATAGAAACACCGGGGAGCTGTTTTTT. Its protein is CASSSPRPYRNTGELFF. The full variable domain, in which reference TRBV7-8 and TRBJ2-2 provide the parts outside the CDR3, is GAGVSQSPRYKVAKRGQDVALRCDPISGHVSLFWYQQALGQGPEFLTYFQNEAQLDKSGLPSDRFFAERPEGSVSTLKIQRTQQEDSAVYLCASSSPRPYRNTGELFFGEGSRLTVL.

This chain's CDR3 is CASSPPLAGGPETQYF. The CDR3, as DNA: TGTGCCAGCTCACCACCCCTAGCGGGAGGGCCTGAGACCCAGTACTTC. The chain links TRBV18 to TRBJ2-5; 12 bases align to TRBD2. The V segment lost 0 bases and the J segment 5 bases; nucleotides outside the gene matches: 4. Germline V gene sequence: CDR1 KGHSH, CDR2 LQKENI. The CDR3 covers 16 residues.

The chain uses TRBV29-1 and TRBJ2-3; 9 positions match TRBD2. V was clipped by 4 bases and J by 6 bases; unmatched bases: 5. Germline lookup yields CDR1 SQVTM and CDR2 ANQGSEA. The CDR3 contains 13 residues. CDR3 DNA: TGCAGCGTTGCGGCGGGAGGGCTTGATACGCAGTATTTT. Its translation is CSVAAGGLDTQYF.

CDR3 residues: CASSVDHRGLGYTF. As DNA, the CDR3 is TGTGCCAGCAGCGTAGACCACAGGGGGCTTGGCTACACCTTC. The V and J genes are TRBV9 and TRBJ1-2; TRBD1 matches 9 bases. The germline CDR1 and CDR2 sequences are SGDLS and YYNGEE. Trimming cost V 0 bases and J 7 bases; bases outside gene matches: 4. The CDR3 covers 14 residues.

This chain links TRBV28 with TRBJ2-3, with 9 bases matching TRBD2. Germline CDR1 is MDHEN and CDR2 is SYDVKM. V gave up 7 bases and J gave up 4 bases; unmatched junction bases: 3. The CDR3 is 13 residues long. Here the CDR3 reads CASIAGVADTQYF. For the CDR3, the DNA is TGTGCCAGCATAGCGGGAGTGGCAGATACGCAGTATTTT.

J is TRBJ2-7 and V is TRBV29-1; 7 positions agree with TRBD2. Germline CDR1 SQVTM, CDR2 ANQGSEA. The CDR3 totals 15 residues. V was pared by 4 bases and J by 1 base, with 10 bases of the junction left unmatched. Here the CDR3 reads CSVGGRGRESYEQYF. DNA of the CDR3: TGCAGCGTTGGGGGGAGGGGACGAGAGTCCTACGAGCAGTACTTC.

The chain combines TRBV11-3 with TRBJ1-1, with D hard to call. Trimming pared 1 base from V and 6 bases from J, leaving 6 bases between. Germline assignment: CDR1 SGHNT and CDR2 YENEEA. The CDR3 is 12 amino acids. CDR3 loop: CASSLGSAEAFF. The CDR3, as DNA: TGTGCCAGCAGCTTAGGGAGTGCTGAAGCTTTCTTT.

The chain carries TRBV30 and TRBJ2-1; 9 nucleotides agree with TRBD2. The CDR3 runs to 16 residues. Germline CDR1 GTSNPN, CDR2 SVGIG (reference sequence). After removal of 5 bases from V and 7 bases from J, the junction contained 15 bases not matched to a gene. CDR3 loop: CAWGSSGLAWGNEQFF. CDR3 nucleotide sequence: TGTGCCTGGGGAAGTTCGGGACTAGCATGGGGAAATGAGCAGTTCTTC.

The V call is TRBV7-9, the J call TRBJ1-3; no clear D. Per germline, CDR1 SEHNR and CDR2 FQNEAQ (reference sequence). The CDR3 covers 15 residues. V lost 2 bases, J lost 0 bases, and 8 bases lay in between. This CDR3 reads CASSLTFFSGNTIYF. In nucleotides, the CDR3 is TGTGCCAGCAGCTTAACCTTCTTCTCTGGAAACACCATATATTTT.

J is TRBJ1-6 and V is TRBV19, with a possible D match to TRBD1 (6 bases). Between the trimmed V and J ends, which lost 6 bases and 9 bases, there was a span of 9 bases. CDR1 and CDR2 (germline): LNHDA, SQIVND (reference sequence). CDR3 length: 12 amino acids. CDR3 sequence reads: CASRQGSSPLHF. CDR3 nucleotide sequence: TGTGCCAGTAGGCAGGGGAGTTCACCCCTCCACTTT.

The J gene is TRBJ2-2, the V gene TRBV3-1 (or the pseudogene TRBV3-2); TRBD1 is a possible D gene (5 bases). There are 15 residues in the CDR3. Germline V lookup: CDR1 LGHDT, CDR2 YNNKEL (reference sequence). V lost 1 base and J 7 bases, leaving 13 bases between the germline ends. The CDR3 spells CASSQVRGLGGELFF. The CDR3 DNA reads TGTGCCAGCAGCCAAGTAAGGGGATTGGGCGGGGAGCTGTTTTTT.

The CDR3, as DNA: TGTGCCAGCACCACAGATCAGGACAGGGACCGAAATGAAAAACTGTTTTTT. Translation gives CASTTDQDRDRNEKLFF. V gene TRBV7-2 combines with J gene TRBJ1-4; 8 positions agree with TRBD1. Germline trimming cut 7 bases from V and 5 bases from J; bases unmatched to any gene: 15. Germline V lookup: CDR1 SGHTA, CDR2 FQGNSA. The CDR3 runs to 17 residues.